This record covers a single T cell receptor beta chain. Original processing methods: Reference gene primer amplification gave nucleated cell count estimates. Clones were read by immunoSEQ multiplex PCR, and TCRdb kept only the in-frame ones, dropping some. Clone size and the V and J calls come from that table; the DNA yielded D and trimming. The sample yields around 60,000 clones, around 86% seen once. This sample is part of a study of blood T cell repertoires in COVID-19. On the study more broadly: Some COVID-19 samples were acute and others convalescent; all came from the United States, Italy and Spain. The cDNA or gDNA used as material had been derived from T cells, B-cell-depleted T cells, or PBMCs.

Trimming took off 4 bases at V and 11 bases at J, with 13 bases between the two ends. Germline-derived CDR1 and CDR2 are SGHRS and YFSETQ. The CDR3 loop spans 11 amino acids. The chain recombines TRBV5-1 with TRBJ2-7; no definite D call. The sequence derives from an elderly woman with acute or convalescent COVID-19. Sequencing used peripheral blood. CDR3 coding DNA: TGCGCCAGCAGCCTGGGTTCGTCTGAGTACTTC. Translating gives CASSLGSSEYF.